This paragraph reports one T cell receptor delta chain. Antigen: not known. This record comes from a study of human gamma delta and Vdelta1 T cells. Overall study results and limits: Delta One T cells were reportedly polyclonal and broadly cytotoxic against acute myeloid leukemia.

The CDR3 is 19 residues long. V was shortened by 3 bases and J by 7 bases, with 27 bases between the two germline ends. From germline, CDR1 is TSWWSYY and CDR2 QGS. TCRdb reran clone calling via CATT on the PCR reads. The sample has over 10,000 delta-chain clones; approximately 51% are singletons. This receptor was taken from a human donor in good health. Sequenced material: Vdelta1 gamma-delta T cells from blood grown in culture (DOT cells). The gene calls are TRDV1 and TRDJ2; possible D gene TRDD2, 6 bases. CDR3 sequence (DNA): TGTGCTCTTGGGGACCTTAACACCTTCCCCGAACCCCTCCAAGCACAACTCTTCTTT. Protein: CALGDLNTFPEPLQAQLFF.